This TCR beta chain was identified in a study of OX40 agonist ivuxolimab in advanced cancers. Clones were sequenced by immunoSEQ multiplex PCR, and TCRdb holds only the in-frame ones, with some missing. Of about 37,000 clones listed, 80% to 95% are singletons. Germline CDR1 is SGDLS and CDR2 is YYNGEE. The ends lost 3 bases at V and 8 bases at J; junction bases unmatched: 7. This CDR3 has 13 amino acids. The material sequenced was CD4+ or CD8+ T cells sorted from blood, taken in a trial of the OX40 agonist ivuxolimab. The gene calls are TRBV9 and TRBJ1-2; 7 bases match TRBD1. This sequence was found in an adult with an advanced solid tumor such as melanoma, head and neck, liver or kidney cancer. CDR3 bases: TGTGCCAGCAGCGATACAGGGGTCTTGGGCTACACCTTC. It yields the protein CASSDTGVLGYTF.